This passage covers 17 T cell receptor beta chains from one sample sequenced in a study of early T cells in non-severe SARS-CoV-2 infection. TCRdb reprocessed the 5' RACE reads via MiXCR and lists one record per CDR3 protein. The sample lists roughly 100,000 distinct CDR3 sequences, under 15% occurring once. Sample: whole blood. These receptors all stem from an adult who was a healthcare worker with PCR-confirmed SARS-CoV-2 infection or an uninfected control (not recorded which).

This clonotype was seen only a few times. The chain carries TRBV3-1 and TRBJ1-2; tentatively, D is TRBD1 (5 bases). V lost 2 bases, J lost 8 bases, and 15 bases lay in between. CDR1 and CDR2 (germline): LGHDT, YNNKEL (reference sequence). The CDR3 has 14 amino acids. CDR3 in DNA: TGTGCCAGCAGCCAAACACAAGGGGCGCGCGGCTACACCTTC. Protein: CASSQTQGARGYTF.

This clonotype was counted only a few times. The chain couples TRBV7-9 to TRBJ2-5; D is perhaps TRBD1 or TRBD2 (5 bases each). Germline V gene lookup returns CDR1 SEHNR and CDR2 FQNEAQ (reference sequence). The CDR3 is 15 residues long. Trimming removed 1 base at V and 7 bases at J, with 16 bases between. CDR3 nucleotides: TGTGCCAGCAGCTTAGTATCGGGGCCCGGCGGGACCCAGTACTTC. Protein product: CASSLVSGPGGTQYF.

The rearrangement uses TRBV20-1 and TRBJ1-5, with a tentative D call TRBD1 (6 bases). CDR3 length equals 15 residues. Germline CDR1 is DFQATT and CDR2 is SNEGSKA (reference sequence). V lost 5 bases, J lost 2 bases, and 16 bases lay in between. The CDR3 DNA reads TGCAGTGCTCGAACCGACAAGGGGGGCAATCAGCCCCAGCATTTT. Encoded protein: CSARTDKGGNQPQHF.

This clonotype was seen repeatedly, ten times or more. This chain links TRBV7-9 with TRBJ1-1; D remains ambiguous. The CDR3 consists of 15 residues. Germline CDR1 reads SEHNR; CDR2 reads FQNEAQ (reference sequence). Trimming pared 1 base from V and 0 bases from J, leaving 9 bases between. CDR3 coding DNA: TGTGCCAGCAGCTTAGTACTGAACCTGAACACTGAAGCTTTCTTT. Translating it yields CASSLVLNLNTEAFF.

The J gene is TRBJ2-7, the V gene TRBV20-1; D is perhaps TRBD2 (5 bases). The CDR3 is 13 residues long. The germline V gene has CDR1 DFQATT and CDR2 SNEGSKA (reference sequence). With 6 bases removed from V and 0 bases from J, the gap between germline ends came to 12 bases. In DNA, the CDR3 is TGCAGTGCCGGTCGGGGAACCTCCTACGAGCAGTACTTC. Translating gives CSAGRGTSYEQYF.

There are a few counts of this clonotype. V usage is TRBV9 and J usage is TRBJ2-5; 9 positions match TRBD1. The germline gives CDR1 SGDLS, CDR2 YYNGEE. This CDR3 is built from 16 residues. V gave up 0 bases and J gave up 5 bases; unmatched junction bases: 8. CDR3 residues: CASSVGLGQGGETQYF. CDR3 sequence (DNA): TGTGCCAGCAGCGTAGGCCTGGGACAGGGCGGGGAGACCCAGTACTTC.

A few counts support this clonotype. This chain joins TRBV5-1 and TRBJ1-1; 7 bases line up with TRBD1. From germline, CDR1 is SGHRS and CDR2 YFSETQ. Trimming took 1 base from V and 1 from J; bases not matched to a gene: 7. The CDR3 spans 16 residues. The CDR3 protein is CASSLFRQGSNTEAFF. The CDR3 region has the DNA TGCGCCAGCAGCTTGTTCCGACAGGGATCGAACACTGAAGCTTTCTTT.

The sample holds many counts of this clonotype. The chain uses TRBV29-1 and TRBJ1-2, with unresolved D. Trimming left V 6 bases short and J 6 bases short, with 17 bases between. Germline CDR1 reads SQVTM; CDR2 reads ANQGSEA. The CDR3 totals 13 residues. The chain's CDR3 is CSVRQEAVNGYTF. The CDR3 bases are TGCAGCGTCCGTCAAGAGGCAGTTAATGGCTACACCTTC.

This chain joins TRBV6-6 and TRBJ2-7; D call uncertain. The V end was cut by 5 bases, the J end by 4 bases, with 9 bases between. In germline, CDR1 is MNHNY, CDR2 SVGAGI (reference sequence). CDR3 length: 12 residues. The CDR3 loop is CASSHEGYEQYF. CDR3 sequence (DNA): TGTGCCAGCAGTCACGAAGGGTACGAGCAGTACTTC.

There are a few counts of this clonotype. This chain connects TRBV5-1 to TRBJ2-3; tentative D call: TRBD2 (5 bases). This CDR3 is 14 amino acids long. Trimming took off 2 bases at V and 1 base at J, with 8 bases between the two ends. Germline-derived CDR1 and CDR2 are SGHRS and YFSETQ. In nucleotides, the CDR3 is TGCGCCAGCAGCTTACTTAGCGGCACAGATACGCAGTATTTT. Amino acids: CASSLLSGTDTQYF.

This clonotype has a count of ten or more. J is TRBJ1-2 and V is TRBV7-2; 7 positions agree with TRBD1. V was pared by 5 bases and J by 5 bases, with 11 bases of the junction left unmatched. Germline CDR1 reads SGHTA; CDR2 reads FQGNSA. The CDR3 spans 15 residues. The CDR3 spells CASSRQGGQVYGYTF. For the CDR3, the DNA is TGTGCCAGCAGCCGCCAGGGGGGGCAGGTATATGGCTACACCTTC.

This clonotype was seen a handful of times. The rearrangement uses TRBV18 and TRBJ1-2; D possibly corresponds to TRBD1 (6 bases). The V end was cut by 2 bases, the J end by 0 bases, with 7 bases between. Germline CDR1 is KGHSH and CDR2 is LQKENI. The CDR3 runs 14 residues. CDR3 protein: CASSPEGANYGYTF. CDR3 DNA: TGTGCCAGCTCACCAGAGGGGGCTAACTATGGCTACACCTTC.

The V call is TRBV11-2, the J call TRBJ1-2; 7 bases map to TRBD1. The V gene end was trimmed by 5 bases and the J gene end by 4 bases; junction bases not matched to a gene: 4. The CDR3 is 13 residues long. CDR1 and CDR2 from the germline V gene are SGHAT and FQNNGV. Written as DNA, the CDR3 is TGTGCCAGCAGCCCCGGACAGGTCTATGGCTACACCTTC. Its protein product is CASSPGQVYGYTF.

This clonotype appeared many times. This chain uses TRBV3-1 with TRBJ2-5; D may match TRBD1 or TRBD2 (7 bases each). V lost 4 bases and J 5 bases, leaving 17 bases between the germline ends. CDR3 length: 15 residues. Germline V gene sequence: CDR1 LGHDT, CDR2 YNNKEL (reference sequence). The CDR3 DNA reads as TGTGCCAGCAGCCCCTCCCAGGGGGGGTATGAGACCCAGTACTTC. This encodes CASSPSQGGYETQYF.

At least ten counts were recorded for this clonotype. This chain uses TRBV12-3 or TRBV12-4 with TRBJ1-5; D call uncertain. The V end was cut by 7 bases, the J end by 4 bases, with 11 bases between. The CDR3 extends over 13 amino acids. As DNA, the CDR3 is TGTGCCAGCACCGAGTCGGGGAATCAGCCCCAGCATTTT. The encoded protein is CASTESGNQPQHF.

This clonotype was detected only a few times. The chain uses TRBV21-1 and TRBJ1-1. TRBV21-1 is a recognized pseudogene. The CDR3 is 17 amino acids. The CDR3 region is CASSKPQGSKDNTEAFF. The CDR3 nucleotides are TGTGCCAGCAGCAAACCGCAGGGAAGTAAGGATAACACTGAAGCTTTCTTT.

This chain joins TRBV29-1 and TRBJ2-1; 7 bases line up with TRBD2. V lost 4 bases to trimming and J lost 0 bases; unmatched junction nucleotides: 9. There are 16 residues in the CDR3. Germline values: CDR1 SQVTM, CDR2 ANQGSEA. CDR3 amino acids: CSVALLRGISYNEQFF. Written as DNA, the CDR3 is TGCAGCGTTGCCCTTTTGCGGGGGATCTCCTACAATGAGCAGTTCTTC.